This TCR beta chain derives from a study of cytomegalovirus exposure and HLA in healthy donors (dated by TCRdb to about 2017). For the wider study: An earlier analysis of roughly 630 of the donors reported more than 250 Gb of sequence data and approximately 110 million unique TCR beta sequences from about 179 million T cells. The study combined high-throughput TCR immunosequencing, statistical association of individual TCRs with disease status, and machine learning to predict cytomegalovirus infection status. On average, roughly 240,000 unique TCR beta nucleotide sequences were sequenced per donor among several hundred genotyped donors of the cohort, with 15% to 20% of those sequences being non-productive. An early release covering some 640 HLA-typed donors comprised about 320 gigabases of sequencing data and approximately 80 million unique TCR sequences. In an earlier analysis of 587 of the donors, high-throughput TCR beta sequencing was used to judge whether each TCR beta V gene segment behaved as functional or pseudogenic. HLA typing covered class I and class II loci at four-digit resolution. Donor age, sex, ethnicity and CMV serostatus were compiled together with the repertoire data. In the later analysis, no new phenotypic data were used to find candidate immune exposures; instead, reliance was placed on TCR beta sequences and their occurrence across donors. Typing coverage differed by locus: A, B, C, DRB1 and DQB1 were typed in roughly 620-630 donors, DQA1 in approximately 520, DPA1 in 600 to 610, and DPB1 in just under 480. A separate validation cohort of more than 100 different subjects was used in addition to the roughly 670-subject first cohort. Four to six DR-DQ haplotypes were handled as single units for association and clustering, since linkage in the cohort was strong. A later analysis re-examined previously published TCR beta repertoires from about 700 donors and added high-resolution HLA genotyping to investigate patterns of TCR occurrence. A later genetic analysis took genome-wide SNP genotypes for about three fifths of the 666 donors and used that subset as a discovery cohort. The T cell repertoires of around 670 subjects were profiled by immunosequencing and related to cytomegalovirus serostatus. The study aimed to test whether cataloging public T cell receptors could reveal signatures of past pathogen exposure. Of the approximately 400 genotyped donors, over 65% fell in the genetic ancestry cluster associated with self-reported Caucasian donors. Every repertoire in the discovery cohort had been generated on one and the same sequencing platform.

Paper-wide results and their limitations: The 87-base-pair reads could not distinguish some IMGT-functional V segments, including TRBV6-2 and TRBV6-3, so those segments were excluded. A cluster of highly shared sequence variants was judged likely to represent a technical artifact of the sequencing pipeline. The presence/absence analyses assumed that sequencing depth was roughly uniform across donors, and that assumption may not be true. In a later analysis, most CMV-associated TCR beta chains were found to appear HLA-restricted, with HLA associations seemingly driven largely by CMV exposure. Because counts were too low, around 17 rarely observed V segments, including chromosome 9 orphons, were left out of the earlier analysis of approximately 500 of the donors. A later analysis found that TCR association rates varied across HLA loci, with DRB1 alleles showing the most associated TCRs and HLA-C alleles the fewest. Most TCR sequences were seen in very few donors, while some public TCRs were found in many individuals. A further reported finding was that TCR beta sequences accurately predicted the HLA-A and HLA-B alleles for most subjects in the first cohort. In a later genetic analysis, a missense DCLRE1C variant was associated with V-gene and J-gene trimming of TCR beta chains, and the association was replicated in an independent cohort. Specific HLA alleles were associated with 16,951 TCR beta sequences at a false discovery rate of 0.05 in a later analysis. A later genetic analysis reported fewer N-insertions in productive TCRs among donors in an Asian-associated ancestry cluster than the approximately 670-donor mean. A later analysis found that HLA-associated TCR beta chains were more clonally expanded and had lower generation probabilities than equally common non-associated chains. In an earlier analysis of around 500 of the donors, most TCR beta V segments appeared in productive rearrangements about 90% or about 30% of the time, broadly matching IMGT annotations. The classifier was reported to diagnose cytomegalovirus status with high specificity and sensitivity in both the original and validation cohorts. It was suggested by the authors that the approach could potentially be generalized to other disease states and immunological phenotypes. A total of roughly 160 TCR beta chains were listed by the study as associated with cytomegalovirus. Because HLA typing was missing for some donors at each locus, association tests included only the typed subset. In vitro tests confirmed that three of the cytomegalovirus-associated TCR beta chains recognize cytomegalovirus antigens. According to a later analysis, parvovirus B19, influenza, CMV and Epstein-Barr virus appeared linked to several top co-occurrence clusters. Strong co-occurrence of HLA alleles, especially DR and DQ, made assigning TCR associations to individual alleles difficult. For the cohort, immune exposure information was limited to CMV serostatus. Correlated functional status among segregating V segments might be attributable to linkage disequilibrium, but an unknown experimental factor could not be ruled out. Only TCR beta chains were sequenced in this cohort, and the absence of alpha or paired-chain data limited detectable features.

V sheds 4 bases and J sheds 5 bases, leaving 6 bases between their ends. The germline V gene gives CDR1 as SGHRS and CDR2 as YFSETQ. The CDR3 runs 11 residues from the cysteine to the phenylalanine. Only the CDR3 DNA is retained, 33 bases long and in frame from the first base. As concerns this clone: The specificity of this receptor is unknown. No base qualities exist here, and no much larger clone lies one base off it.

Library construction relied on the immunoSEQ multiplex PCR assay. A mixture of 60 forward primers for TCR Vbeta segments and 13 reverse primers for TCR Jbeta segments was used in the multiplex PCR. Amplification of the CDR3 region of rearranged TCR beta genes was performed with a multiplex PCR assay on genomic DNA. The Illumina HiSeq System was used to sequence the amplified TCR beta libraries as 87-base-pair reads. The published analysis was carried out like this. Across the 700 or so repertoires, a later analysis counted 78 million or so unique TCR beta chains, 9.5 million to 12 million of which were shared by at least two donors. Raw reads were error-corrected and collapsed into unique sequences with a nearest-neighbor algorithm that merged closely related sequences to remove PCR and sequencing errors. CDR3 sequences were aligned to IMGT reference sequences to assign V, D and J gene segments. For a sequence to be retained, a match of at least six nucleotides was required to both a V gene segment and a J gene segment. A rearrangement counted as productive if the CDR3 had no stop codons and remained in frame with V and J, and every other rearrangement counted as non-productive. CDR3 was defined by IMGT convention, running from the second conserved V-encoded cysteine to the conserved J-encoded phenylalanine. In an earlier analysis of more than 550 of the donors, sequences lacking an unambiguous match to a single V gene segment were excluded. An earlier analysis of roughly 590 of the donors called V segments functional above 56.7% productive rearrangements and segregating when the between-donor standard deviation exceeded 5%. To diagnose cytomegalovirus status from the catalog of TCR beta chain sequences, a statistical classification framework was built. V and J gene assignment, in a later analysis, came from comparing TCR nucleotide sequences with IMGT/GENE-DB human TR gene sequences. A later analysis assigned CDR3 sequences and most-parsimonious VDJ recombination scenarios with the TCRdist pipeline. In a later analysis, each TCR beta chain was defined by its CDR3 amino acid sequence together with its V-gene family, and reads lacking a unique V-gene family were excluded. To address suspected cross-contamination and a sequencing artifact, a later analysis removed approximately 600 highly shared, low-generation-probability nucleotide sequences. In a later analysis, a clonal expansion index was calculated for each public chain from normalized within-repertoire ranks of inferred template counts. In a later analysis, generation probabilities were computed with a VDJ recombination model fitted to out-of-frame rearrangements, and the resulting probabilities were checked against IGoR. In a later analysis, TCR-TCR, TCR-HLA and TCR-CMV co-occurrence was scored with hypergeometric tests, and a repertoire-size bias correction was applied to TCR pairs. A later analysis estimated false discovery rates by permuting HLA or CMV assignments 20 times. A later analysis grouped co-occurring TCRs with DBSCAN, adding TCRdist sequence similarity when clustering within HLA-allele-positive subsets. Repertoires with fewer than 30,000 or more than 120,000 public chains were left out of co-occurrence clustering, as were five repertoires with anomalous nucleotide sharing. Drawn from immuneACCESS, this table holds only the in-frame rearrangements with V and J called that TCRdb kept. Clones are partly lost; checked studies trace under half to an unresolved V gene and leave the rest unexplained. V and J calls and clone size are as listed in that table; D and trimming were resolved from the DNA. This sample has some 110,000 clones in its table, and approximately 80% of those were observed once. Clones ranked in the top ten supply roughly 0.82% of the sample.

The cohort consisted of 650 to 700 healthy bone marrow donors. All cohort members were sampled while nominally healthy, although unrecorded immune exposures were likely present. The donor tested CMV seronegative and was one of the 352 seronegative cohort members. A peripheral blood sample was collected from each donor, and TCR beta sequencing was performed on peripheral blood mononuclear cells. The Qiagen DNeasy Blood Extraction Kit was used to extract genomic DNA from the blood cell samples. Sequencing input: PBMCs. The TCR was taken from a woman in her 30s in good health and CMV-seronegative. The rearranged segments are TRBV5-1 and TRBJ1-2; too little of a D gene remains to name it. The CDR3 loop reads CASSTGYGYTF. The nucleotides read TGCGCCAGCAGCACCGGGTATGGCTACACCTTC. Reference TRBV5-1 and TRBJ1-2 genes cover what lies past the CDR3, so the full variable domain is KAGVTQTPRYLIKTRGQQVTLSCSPISGHRSVSWYQQTPGQGLQFLFEYFSETQRNKGNFPGRFSGRQFSNSRSEMNVSTLELGDSALYLCASSTGYGYTFGSGTRLTVV.